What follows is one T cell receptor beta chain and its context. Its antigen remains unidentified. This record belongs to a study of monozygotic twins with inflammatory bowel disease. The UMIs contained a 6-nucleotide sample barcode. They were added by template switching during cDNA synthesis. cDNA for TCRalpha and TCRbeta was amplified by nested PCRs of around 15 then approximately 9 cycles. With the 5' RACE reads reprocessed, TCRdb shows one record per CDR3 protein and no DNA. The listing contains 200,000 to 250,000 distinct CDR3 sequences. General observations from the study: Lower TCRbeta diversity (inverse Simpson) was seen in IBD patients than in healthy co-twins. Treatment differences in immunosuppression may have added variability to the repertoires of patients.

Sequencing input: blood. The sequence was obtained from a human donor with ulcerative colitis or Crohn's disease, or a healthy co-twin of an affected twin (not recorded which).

This CDR3 is CASSNRAWGYTF. The V call is TRBV12-3 or TRBV12-4, the J call TRBJ1-2; the D call of TRBD1 rests on TCRdb alone, since no DNA is present to check it. The CDR3 spans 12 residues.